The following is a T cell receptor beta chain sequence with its context. Antigen specificity is unknown. The treatment is: around 19 received Ad26.COV2.S at low or high dose, single or two shots; roughly five received placebo; per-sample allocation not given. Specimens were obtained on day 63 following the first vaccine or placebo injection. Boston supplied an adult donor aged 18-55 years. These data belong to a study of Ad26.COV2.S vaccination and SARS-CoV-2 variants. Study information: The authors gave Ad26.COV2.S intramuscularly, either once or twice 56 days apart.

Data came from immunoSEQ multiplex PCR; TCRdb stores just in-frame clones and leaves some out. The sample records 300,000 to 400,000 clones, approximately 81% being singletons. Germline CDR1 LNHNV, CDR2 YYDKDF (reference sequence). The CDR3 totals 13 residues. Trimming pared 4 bases from V and 6 bases from J, leaving 10 bases between. General study findings and limits: The study found similar non-spike TCR breadth in vaccine and placebo recipients. Individuals receiving vaccine had higher spike-specific TCR breadth than placebo recipients did.

The V call is TRBV15, the J call TRBJ1-5; D perhaps matches TRBD1 (5 bases). This clonotype was obtained from a person aged 18-60 years who received the Ad26.COV2.S COVID-19 vaccine or a placebo. The source was peripheral blood, collected in a trial of Ad26.COV2.S vaccine versus placebo. The CDR3 bases are TGTGCCACCAGCACACAGGTTAGTCAGCCCCAGCATTTT. It specifies CATSTQVSQPQHF.